This note documents a single T cell receptor (beta chain) sequence. This sample was included in a study of blood T cell repertoires in COVID-19. Profiling relied on immunoSEQ multiplex PCR, and the TCRdb table lists in-frame clones only, not all of them. Among about 280,000 clones listed, around 90% were seen once. The CDR3 extends over 18 amino acids. V was pared by 4 bases and J by 6 bases, with 17 bases of the junction left unmatched. Germline V CDR1 and CDR2: SGHRS, YFSETQ. The sample was PBMCs or T cells enriched from blood (not recorded which). V usage is TRBV5-1 and J usage is TRBJ2-1; TRBD2 aligns across 9 bases. The origin of this receptor is a woman aged 18-35 years with acute COVID-19. The CDR3: CASSNPKGGGRVFNEQFF. The CDR3 DNA is TGCGCCAGCAGCAACCCCAAAGGCGGCGGGAGGGTGTTCAATGAGCAGTTCTTC.